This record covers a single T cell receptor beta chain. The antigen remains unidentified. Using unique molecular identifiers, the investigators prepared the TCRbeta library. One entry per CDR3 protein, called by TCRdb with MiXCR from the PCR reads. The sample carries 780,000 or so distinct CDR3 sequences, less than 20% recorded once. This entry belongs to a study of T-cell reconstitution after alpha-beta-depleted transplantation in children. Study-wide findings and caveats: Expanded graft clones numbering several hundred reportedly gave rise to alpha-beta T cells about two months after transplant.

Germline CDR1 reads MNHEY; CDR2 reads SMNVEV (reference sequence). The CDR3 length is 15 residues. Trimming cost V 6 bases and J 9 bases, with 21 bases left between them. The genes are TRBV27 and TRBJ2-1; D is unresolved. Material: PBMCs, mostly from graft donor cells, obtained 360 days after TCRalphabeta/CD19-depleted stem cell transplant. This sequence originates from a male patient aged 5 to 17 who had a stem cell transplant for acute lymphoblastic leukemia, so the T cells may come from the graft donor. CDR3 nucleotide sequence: TGTGCCAGCAGCTTAGGAACTCCCTACGTGAGTGAGCAGTTCTTC. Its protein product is CASSLGTPYVSEQFF.